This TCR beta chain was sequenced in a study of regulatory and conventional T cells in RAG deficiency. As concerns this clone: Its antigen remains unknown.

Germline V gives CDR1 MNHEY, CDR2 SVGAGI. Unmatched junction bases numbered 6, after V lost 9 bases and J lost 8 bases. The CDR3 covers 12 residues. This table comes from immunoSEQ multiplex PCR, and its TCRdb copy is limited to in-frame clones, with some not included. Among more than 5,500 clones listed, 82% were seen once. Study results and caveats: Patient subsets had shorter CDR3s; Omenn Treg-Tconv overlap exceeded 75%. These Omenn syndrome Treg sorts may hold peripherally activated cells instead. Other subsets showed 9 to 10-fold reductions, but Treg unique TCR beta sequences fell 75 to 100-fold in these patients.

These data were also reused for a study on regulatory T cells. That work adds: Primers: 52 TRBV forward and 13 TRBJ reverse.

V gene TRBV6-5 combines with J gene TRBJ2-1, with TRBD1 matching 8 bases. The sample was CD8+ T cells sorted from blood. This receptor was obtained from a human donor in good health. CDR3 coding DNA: TGTGCCAGTGGGGGACAGGCCCATGAGCAGTTCTTC. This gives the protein CASGGQAHEQFF.